The TCR beta chain described here comes from a study of post-analysis software for immune sequencing data. About the research overall: The courses of disease that were included comprised relapsing-remitting, secondary progressive and progressive-relapsing multiple sclerosis.

Trimming shortened V by 1 base and J by 5 bases, and 5 bases separated the two germline ends. This CDR3 comprises 12 residues. Germline CDR1 and CDR2: SNHLY and FYNNEI. Study observations and caveats: TRBV segments more frequent in patients than in controls numbered roughly 5 and included TRBV5-6, TRBV5-1 and TRBV20-1. Patients with multiple sclerosis recorded significantly lower normalized Chao1 diversity than controls, the study found. Strong co-clustering by F measure was evident for samples that had been prepared in the same batch.

Unique-molecular-identifier-tagged TCR beta cDNA libraries were used. TCRdb called the PCR reads again in MiXCR, with one record for every CDR3 protein. The sample lists approximately 690,000 distinct CDR3 sequences; approximately 60% were seen once. This clonotype occurred a few times. What it binds is not known. This clonotype was obtained from a girl aged 2-9 years with multiple sclerosis. The specimen was blood. The V gene is TRBV2, the J gene TRBJ2-5, with D unresolved. The CDR3 region is CASSEEDETQYF. CDR3 nucleotides: TGTGCCAGCAGTGAAGAGGACGAGACCCAGTACTTC.